A single sample is the source of the 5 T cell receptor beta chains below, sequenced in a study of a mutant IDH1 vaccine in newly diagnosed glioma. The antigens these receptors bind are not known. Time point noted: week 35, safety follow-up. The investigators gave 300 ug of mutant IDH1 20-mer peptide in each vaccine dose, together with topical imiquimod. The repertoire was sequenced with immunoSEQ multiplex PCR; TCRdb's copy has only in-frame clones and lacks some. The sample has 41,000 or so clones, 80% to 90% seen once. The specimen was PBMCs, collected from a glioma patient whose treatment included an IDH1 peptide vaccine. These receptors were obtained from a man aged 40-50 years with glioma.

The genes are TRBV11-2 and TRBJ2-1; 8 nucleotides match TRBD2. Germline V CDR1 and CDR2: SGHAT, FQNNGV. V was pared by 1 base and J by 0 bases, with 5 bases of the junction left unmatched. This CDR3 is 17 amino acids long. The CDR3 sequence is CASSLGASGFSYNEQFF. Written as DNA, the CDR3 is TGTGCCAGCAGCTTAGGGGCTAGCGGGTTCTCCTACAATGAGCAGTTCTTC.

The chain carries TRBV29-1 and TRBJ1-1, with 9 bases fitting TRBD1. V dropped 8 bases and J dropped 5; count of bases not matched to a gene: 6. The germline V gene encodes CDR1 SQVTM and CDR2 ANQGSEA. The CDR3 has 12 amino acids. Here the CDR3 reads CSSGQGYTEAFF. CDR3 in DNA: TGCAGCTCTGGACAGGGGTATACTGAAGCTTTCTTT.

The CDR3 coding sequence is TGTGCCAGCAGCCCTCGGGGACAGGGAAGCGAAAAACTGTTTTTT. Its translation: CASSPRGQGSEKLFF. The chain carries TRBV4-2 and TRBJ1-4, with 9 bases aligning to TRBD1. This CDR3 spans 15 amino acids. V was clipped by 4 bases and J by 8 bases; unmatched bases: 8. Per the germline V gene, CDR1 is LGHNA and CDR2 is YNFKEQ.

The chain combines TRBV6-5 with TRBJ2-5, with D perhaps TRBD1 (5 bases). This CDR3 spans 15 amino acids. Looked up from germline, CDR1 is MNHEY and CDR2 is SVGAGI. V shed 2 bases and J shed 4 bases, with 14 bases lying between them. The CDR3 is CASSYETGSSETQYF. The CDR3 coding sequence is TGTGCCAGCAGTTACGAAACAGGTTCTTCAGAGACCCAGTACTTC.

This chain links TRBV4-3 with TRBJ2-7; possible D gene TRBD2, 6 bases. The CDR3 has 14 residues. The V gene lost 4 bases and the J gene lost 2 bases, with 12 bases spanning the gap. CDR1 is LGHNA, CDR2 YSLEER, per germline. The chain's CDR3 is CASSPYGGAYEQYF. In nucleotides, the CDR3 is TGCGCCAGCAGCCCCTACGGGGGAGCCTACGAGCAGTACTTC.